Described below is a single TCR beta chain sequence and its context. The antigen is undetermined. Indicated time point: neoterminal ileum biopsy at postoperative endoscopy, about 6 months after surgery. The data were taken from a study of T cell repertoires in ileal Crohn's disease. Study-level information: Surgery for a complication: stricturing in about 61%, penetrating in about 39%. Study-wide points: Mucosal expansions were suggested to be mainly CD8 T cells. Endoscopic recurrence occurred in every patient whose clonality exceeded 26.8%.

Germline CDR1 and CDR2: MNHEY and SMNVEV (reference sequence). Trimming shortened V by 0 bases and J by 4 bases, and 12 bases separated the two germline ends. The CDR3 is 15 residues long. Roughly 500 nanograms of biopsy DNA per sample underwent TCRB immunosequencing. Only in-frame clones appear in the TCRdb table, and some are missing; sequencing was by immunoSEQ multiplex PCR. Of 2,500 to 3,500 clones listed, around nine tenths were seen once; the top ten hold around 5.5%. The receptor was derived from an adult with Crohn's disease. The chain has TRBV27 and TRBJ1-1; D remains ambiguous. Sample: ileal tissue. The CDR3 protein is CASSLSEGGGTEAFF. In nucleotides, the CDR3 is TGTGCCAGCAGTTTATCTGAGGGAGGAGGCACTGAAGCTTTCTTT.